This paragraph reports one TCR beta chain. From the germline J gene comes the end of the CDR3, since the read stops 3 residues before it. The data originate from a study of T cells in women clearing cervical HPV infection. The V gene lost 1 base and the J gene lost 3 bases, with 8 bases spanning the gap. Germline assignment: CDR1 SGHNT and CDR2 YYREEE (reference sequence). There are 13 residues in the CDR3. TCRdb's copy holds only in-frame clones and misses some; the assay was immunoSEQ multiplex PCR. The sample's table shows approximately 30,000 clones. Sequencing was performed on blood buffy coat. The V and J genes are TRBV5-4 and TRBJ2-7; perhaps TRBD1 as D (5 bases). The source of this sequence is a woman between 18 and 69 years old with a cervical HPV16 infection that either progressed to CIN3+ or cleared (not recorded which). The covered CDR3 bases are TGTGCCAGCAGCTTGCAGGGATACTACGAG. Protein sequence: CASSLQGYYE. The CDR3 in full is CASSLQGYYEQYF. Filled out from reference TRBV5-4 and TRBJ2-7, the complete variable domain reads ETGVTQSPTHLIKTRGQQVTLRCSSQSGHNTVSWYQQALGQGPQFIFQYYREEENGRGNFPPRFSGLQFPNYSSELNVNALELDDSALYLCASSLQGYYEQYFGPGTRLTVT.